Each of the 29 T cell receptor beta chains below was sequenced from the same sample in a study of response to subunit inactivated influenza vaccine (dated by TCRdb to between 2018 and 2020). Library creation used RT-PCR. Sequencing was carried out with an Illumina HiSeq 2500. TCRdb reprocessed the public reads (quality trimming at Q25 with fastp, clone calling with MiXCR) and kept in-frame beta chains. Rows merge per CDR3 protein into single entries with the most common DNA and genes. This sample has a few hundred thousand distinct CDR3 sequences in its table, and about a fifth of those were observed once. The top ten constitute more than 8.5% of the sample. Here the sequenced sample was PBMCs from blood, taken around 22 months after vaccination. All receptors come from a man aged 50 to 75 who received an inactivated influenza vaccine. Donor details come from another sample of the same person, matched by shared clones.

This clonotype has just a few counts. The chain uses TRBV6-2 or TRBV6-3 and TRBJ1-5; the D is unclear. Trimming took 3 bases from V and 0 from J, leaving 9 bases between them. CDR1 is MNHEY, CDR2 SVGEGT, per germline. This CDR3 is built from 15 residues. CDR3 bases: TGTGCCAGCAGTTATCCCCGATATAGCAATCAGCCCCAGCATTTT. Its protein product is CASSYPRYSNQPQHF.

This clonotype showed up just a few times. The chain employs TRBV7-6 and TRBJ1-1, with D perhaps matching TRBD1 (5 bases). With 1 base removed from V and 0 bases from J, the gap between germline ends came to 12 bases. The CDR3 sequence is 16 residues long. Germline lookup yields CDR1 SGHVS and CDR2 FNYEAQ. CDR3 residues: CASSLVAGLMNTEAFF. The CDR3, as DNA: TGTGCCAGCAGCTTAGTGGCAGGGCTTATGAACACTGAAGCTTTCTTT.

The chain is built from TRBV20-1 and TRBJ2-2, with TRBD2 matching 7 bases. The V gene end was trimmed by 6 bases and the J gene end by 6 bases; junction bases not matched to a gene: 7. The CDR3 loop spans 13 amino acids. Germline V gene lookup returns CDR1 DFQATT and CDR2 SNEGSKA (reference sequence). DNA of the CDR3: TGCAGTGCCACGGGACTAACCCCCGGGGAGCTGTTTTTT. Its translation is CSATGLTPGELFF.

The DNA for the CDR3 is TGTGCCACCAGTGATACTACTTCGGGACTAGCAGGAGATACGCAGTATTTT. This sequence encodes CATSDTTSGLAGDTQYF. This chain connects TRBV24-1 to TRBJ2-3; 9 bases line up with TRBD2. CDR3 size: 17 residues. J lost 5 bases, V lost 3 bases, and 11 bases had no gene match. Germline V gene sequence: CDR1 KGHDR, CDR2 SFDVKD.

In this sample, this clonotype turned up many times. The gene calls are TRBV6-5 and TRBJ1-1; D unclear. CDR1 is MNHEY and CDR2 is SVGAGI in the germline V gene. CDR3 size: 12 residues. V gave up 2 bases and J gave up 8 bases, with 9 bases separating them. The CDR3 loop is CASSYGGVEAFF. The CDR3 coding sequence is TGTGCCAGCAGTTACGGTGGGGTCGAAGCTTTCTTT.

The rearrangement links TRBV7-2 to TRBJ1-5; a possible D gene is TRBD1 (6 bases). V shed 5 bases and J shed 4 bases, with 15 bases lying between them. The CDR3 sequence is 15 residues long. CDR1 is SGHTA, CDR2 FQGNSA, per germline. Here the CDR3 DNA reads TGTGCCAGCAGCACAGGGCCGGGGGAAAATCAGCCCCAGCATTTT. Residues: CASSTGPGENQPQHF.

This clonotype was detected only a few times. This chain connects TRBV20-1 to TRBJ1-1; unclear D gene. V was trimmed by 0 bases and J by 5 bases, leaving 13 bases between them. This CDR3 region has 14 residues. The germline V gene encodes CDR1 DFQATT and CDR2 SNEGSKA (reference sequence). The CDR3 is CSARDLGFGTEAFF. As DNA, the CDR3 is TGCAGTGCTAGAGATTTAGGGTTTGGGACTGAAGCTTTCTTT.

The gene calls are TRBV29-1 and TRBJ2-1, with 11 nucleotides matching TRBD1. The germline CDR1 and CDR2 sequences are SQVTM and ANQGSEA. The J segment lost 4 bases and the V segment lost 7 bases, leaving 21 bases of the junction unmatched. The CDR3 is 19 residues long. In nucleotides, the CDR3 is TGCAGCGCCCTAAGAGGACAGGGGGCAGGGAGGGCCCGGTACAATGAGCAGTTCTTC. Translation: CSALRGQGAGRARYNEQFF.

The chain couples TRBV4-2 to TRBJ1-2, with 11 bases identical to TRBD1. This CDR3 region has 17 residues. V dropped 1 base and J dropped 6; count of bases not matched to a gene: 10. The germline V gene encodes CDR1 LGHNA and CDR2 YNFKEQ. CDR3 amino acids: CASSQVIKDRGPDGYTF. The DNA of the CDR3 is TGTGCCAGCAGCCAAGTAATCAAGGACAGGGGGCCAGATGGCTACACCTTC.

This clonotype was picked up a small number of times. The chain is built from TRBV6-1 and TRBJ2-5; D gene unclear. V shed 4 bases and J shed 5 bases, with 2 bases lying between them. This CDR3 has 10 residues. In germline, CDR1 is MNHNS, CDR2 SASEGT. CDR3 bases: TGTGCCAGCAGTGTGGAGACCCAGTACTTC. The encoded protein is CASSVETQYF.

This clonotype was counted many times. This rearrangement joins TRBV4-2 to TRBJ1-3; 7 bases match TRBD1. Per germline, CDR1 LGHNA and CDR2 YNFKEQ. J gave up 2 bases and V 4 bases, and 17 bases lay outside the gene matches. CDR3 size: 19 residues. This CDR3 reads CASSPFFLTGRQAGNTIYF. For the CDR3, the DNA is TGTGCCAGCAGCCCCTTTTTCCTGACAGGGAGGCAAGCTGGAAACACCATATATTTT.

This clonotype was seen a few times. CDR3 DNA sequence: TGTGCCAGCAGCTCGGGCGCCTTGAACACTGAAGCTTTCTTT. The encoded protein is CASSSGALNTEAFF. The chain carries TRBV5-6 and TRBJ1-1, with no clear D. From germline, CDR1 is SGHDT and CDR2 YYEEEE. V lost 3 bases, J lost 0 bases, and 9 bases lay in between. The CDR3 sequence is 14 residues long.

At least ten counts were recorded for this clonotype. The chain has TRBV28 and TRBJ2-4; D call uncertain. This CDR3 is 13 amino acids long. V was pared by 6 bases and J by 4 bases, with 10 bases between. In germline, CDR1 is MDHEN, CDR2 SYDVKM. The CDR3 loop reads CASRELGKNIQYF. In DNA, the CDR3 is TGTGCCAGCAGGGAACTCGGAAAAAACATTCAGTACTTC.

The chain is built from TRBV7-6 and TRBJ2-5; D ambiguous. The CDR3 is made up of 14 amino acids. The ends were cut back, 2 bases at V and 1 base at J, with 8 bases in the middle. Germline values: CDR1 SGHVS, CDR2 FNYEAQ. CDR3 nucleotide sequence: TGTGCCAGCAGCTTAAGTCCAGCCCAAGAGACCCAGTACTTC. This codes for CASSLSPAQETQYF.

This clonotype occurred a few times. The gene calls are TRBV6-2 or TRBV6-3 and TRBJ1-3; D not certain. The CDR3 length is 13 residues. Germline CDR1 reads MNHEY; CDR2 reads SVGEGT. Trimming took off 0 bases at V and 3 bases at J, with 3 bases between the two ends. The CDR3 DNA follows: TGTGCCAGCAGTTACTCGCTTGGAAACACCATATATTTT. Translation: CASSYSLGNTIYF.

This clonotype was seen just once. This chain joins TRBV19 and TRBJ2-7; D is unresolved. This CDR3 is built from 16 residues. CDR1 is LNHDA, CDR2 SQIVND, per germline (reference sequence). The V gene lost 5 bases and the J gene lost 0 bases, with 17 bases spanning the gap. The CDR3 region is CASSENSAITSYEQYF. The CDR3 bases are TGTGCCAGTAGTGAAAACAGTGCGATTACCTCCTACGAGCAGTACTTC.

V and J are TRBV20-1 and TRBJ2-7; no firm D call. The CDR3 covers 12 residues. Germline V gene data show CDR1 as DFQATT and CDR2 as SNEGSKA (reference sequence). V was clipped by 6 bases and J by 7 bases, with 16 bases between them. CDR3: CSAQKRTGEQYF. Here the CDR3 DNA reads TGCAGTGCGCAAAAACGGACGGGTGAGCAGTACTTC.

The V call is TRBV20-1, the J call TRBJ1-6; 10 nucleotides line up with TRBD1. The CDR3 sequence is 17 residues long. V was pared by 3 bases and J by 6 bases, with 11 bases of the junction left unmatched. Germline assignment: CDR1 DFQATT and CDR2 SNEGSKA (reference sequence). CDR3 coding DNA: TGCAGTGCTAGCTCCCCGGGACAGGGGCGCCGTAATTCACCCCTCCACTTT. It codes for CSASSPGQGRRNSPLHF.

The CDR3 DNA reads as TGCAGCGTTGAAGATGGGGGGACTAGCGGACGGACCCAGTACTTC. Translated, it gives CSVEDGGTSGRTQYF. The J gene is TRBJ2-5, the V gene TRBV29-1; 11 bases map to TRBD2. The CDR3 totals 15 residues. With 0 bases clipped from V and 7 bases from J, the junction kept 7 bases outside the gene matches. Germline V gene lookup returns CDR1 SQVTM and CDR2 ANQGSEA.

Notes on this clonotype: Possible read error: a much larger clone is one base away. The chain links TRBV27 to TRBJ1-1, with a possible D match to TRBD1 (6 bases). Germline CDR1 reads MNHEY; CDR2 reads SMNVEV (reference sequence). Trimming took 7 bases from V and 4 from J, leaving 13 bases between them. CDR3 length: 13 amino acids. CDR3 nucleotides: TGTGCCAGCAATGGACAGCTCGGCACTGAAGCTTTCTTT. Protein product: CASNGQLGTEAFF.

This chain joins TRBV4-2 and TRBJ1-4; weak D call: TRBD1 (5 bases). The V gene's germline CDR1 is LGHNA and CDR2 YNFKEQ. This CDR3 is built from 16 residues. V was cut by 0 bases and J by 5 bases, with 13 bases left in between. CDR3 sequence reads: CASSQEPKGSNEKLFF. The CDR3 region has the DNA TGTGCCAGCAGCCAAGAACCGAAGGGGTCAAATGAAAAACTGTTTTTT.

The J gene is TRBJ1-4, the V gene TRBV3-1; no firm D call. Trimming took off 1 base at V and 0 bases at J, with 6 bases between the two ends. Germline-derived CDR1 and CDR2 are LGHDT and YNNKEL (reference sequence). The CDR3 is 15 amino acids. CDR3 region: CASSQGVATNEKLFF. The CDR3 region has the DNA TGTGCCAGCAGCCAAGGAGTTGCAACTAATGAAAAACTGTTTTTT.

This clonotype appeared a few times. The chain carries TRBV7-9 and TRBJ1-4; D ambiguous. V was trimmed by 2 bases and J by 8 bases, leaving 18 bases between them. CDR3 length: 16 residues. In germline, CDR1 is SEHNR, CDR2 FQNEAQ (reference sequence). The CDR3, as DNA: TGTGCCAGCAGCTTAAGTAGCGGCAGGCAGTTGGAAAAACTGTTTTTT. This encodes CASSLSSGRQLEKLFF. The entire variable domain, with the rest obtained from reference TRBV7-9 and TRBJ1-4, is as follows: DTGVSQNPRHKITKRGQNVTFRCDPISEHNRLYWYRQTLGQGPEFLTYFQNEAQLEKSRLLSDRFSAERPKGSFSTLEIQRTEQGDSAMYLCASSLSSGRQLEKLFFGSGTQLSVL.

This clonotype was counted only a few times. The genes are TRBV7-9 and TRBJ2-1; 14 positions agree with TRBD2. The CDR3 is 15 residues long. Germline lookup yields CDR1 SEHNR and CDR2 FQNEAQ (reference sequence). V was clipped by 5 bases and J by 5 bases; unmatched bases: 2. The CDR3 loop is CASSLTSGRDNEQFF. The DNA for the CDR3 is TGTGCCAGCAGCCTGACTAGCGGGAGGGACAATGAGCAGTTCTTC.

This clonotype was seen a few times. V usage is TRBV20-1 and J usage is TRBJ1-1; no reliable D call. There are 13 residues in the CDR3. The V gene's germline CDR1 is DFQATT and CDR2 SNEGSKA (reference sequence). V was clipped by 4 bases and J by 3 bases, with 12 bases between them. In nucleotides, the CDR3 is TGCAGTGCTAAAAAAGGAGGGCACACTGAAGCTTTCTTT. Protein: CSAKKGGHTEAFF.

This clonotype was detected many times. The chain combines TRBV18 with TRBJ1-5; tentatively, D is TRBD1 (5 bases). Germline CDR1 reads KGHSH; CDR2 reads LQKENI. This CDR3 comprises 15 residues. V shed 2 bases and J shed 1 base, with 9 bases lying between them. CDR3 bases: TGTGCCAGCTCACCAGGGGCTGGGAGCAATCAGCCCCAGCATTTT. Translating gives CASSPGAGSNQPQHF.

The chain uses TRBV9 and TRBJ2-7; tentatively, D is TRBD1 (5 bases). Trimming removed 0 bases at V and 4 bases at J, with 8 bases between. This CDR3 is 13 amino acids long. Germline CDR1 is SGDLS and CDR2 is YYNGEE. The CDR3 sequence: CASSVAPGYEQYF. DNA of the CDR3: TGTGCCAGCAGCGTAGCCCCAGGGTACGAGCAGTACTTC.

The CDR3 DNA reads TGTGCCAGCAGAACCGGGACAGGGGCCTACATTCAGTACTTC. It encodes CASRTGTGAYIQYF. V usage is TRBV28 and J usage is TRBJ2-4; 10 bases align to TRBD1. The V gene's germline CDR1 is MDHEN and CDR2 SYDVKM. The CDR3 contains 14 residues. V lost 6 bases and J lost 8; bases outside the gene matches: 7. The entire variable domain, with the rest obtained from reference TRBV28 and TRBJ2-4, is as follows: DVKVTQSSRYLVKRTGEKVFLECVQDMDHENMFWYRQDPGLGLRLIYFSYDVKMKEKGDIPEGYSVSREKKERFSLILESASTNQTSMYLCASRTGTGAYIQYFGAGTRLSVL.

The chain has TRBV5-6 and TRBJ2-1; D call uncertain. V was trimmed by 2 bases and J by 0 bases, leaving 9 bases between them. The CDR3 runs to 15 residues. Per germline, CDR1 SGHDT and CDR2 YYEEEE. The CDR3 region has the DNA TGTGCCAGCAGCTTCGACTCTAGCTCCTACAATGAGCAGTTCTTC. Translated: CASSFDSSSYNEQFF.